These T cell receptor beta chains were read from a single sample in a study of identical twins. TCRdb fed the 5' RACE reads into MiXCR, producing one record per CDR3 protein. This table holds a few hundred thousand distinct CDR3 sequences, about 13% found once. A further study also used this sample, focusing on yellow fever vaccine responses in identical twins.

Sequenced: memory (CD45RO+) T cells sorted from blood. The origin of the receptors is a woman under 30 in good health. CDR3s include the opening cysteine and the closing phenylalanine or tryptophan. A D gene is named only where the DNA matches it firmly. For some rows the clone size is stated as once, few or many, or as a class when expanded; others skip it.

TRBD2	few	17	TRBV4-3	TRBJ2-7	TGCGCCAGCAGCCAAGATGGATTAGCGGGAGTCTTCCACGAGCAGTACTTC	CASSQDGLAGVFHEQYF
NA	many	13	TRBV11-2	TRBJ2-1	TGTGCCAGCAGCTTAGGCCTGTGGGATGAGCAGTTCTTC	CASSLGLWDEQFF
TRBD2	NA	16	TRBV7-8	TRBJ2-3	TGTGCCAGCAGCAAAACGGGGGGGCGATCCTCAGATACGCAGTATTTT	CASSKTGGRSSDTQYF
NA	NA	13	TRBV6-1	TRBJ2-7	TGTGCCAGCAAATTTGGTTTGTCGAACGAGCAGTACTTC	CASKFGLSNEQYF
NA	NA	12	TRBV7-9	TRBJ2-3	TGTGCCAGCAGCGTCCAGGGAGATACGCAGTATTTT	CASSVQGDTQYF
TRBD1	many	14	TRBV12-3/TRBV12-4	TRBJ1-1	TGTGCCAGCAGGTTACAGGGGCGGAACACTGAAGCTTTCTTT	CASRLQGRNTEAFF
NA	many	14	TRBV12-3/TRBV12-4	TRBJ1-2	TGTGCCAGCAGTTTAAGACAGGCGAACTATGGCTACACCTTC	CASSLRQANYGYTF
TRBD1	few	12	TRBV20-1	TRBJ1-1	TGCAGGCCGGGACAGTCGAACACTGAAGCTTTCTTT	CRPGQSNTEAFF
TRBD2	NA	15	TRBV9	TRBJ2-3	TGTGCCAGCAGCGTAACCGGGACTATCACAGATACGCAGTATTTT	CASSVTGTITDTQYF
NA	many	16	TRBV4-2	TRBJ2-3	TGTGCCAGCAGCCAAGAGCTGGGGGAAGGTACAGATACGCAGTATTTT	CASSQELGEGTDTQYF
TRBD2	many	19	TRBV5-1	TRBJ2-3	TGCGCCAGCAGCTTGACCGGGACTAGCGGGAGCGGGAGCACAGATACGCAGTATTTT	CASSLTGTSGSGSTDTQYF
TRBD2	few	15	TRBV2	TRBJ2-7	TGTGCCAGCAGGCGTAGCGAGCGGGATTCCTACGAGCAGTACTTC	CASRRSERDSYEQYF
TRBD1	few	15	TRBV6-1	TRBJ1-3	TGTGCCAGCGGAAAAACGGGACAGGGAAGAAACACCATATATTTT	CASGKTGQGRNTIYF
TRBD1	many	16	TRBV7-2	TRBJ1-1	TGTGCCAGCAGTTCAGAGACAGGGTGGGTGAGCACTGAAGCTTTCTTT	CASSSETGWVSTEAFF